One sample yielded the 13 T cell receptor beta chains listed below, sequenced in a study of T cell responses to AZD1222 COVID-19 vaccine. TCRdb's copy holds only in-frame clones and misses some; the assay was immunoSEQ multiplex PCR. The sample includes 150,000 to 250,000 clones, roughly 90% seen only once; the top ten take roughly 3.5%. Sequenced material: peripheral blood, taken 28 days after the second AZD1222 dose. These receptors all stem from an adult who received the AZD1222 COVID-19 vaccine.

The table lists this clone with a count of one. The V call is TRBV6-5, the J call TRBJ2-1; 9 nucleotides align to TRBD2. Germline-derived CDR1 and CDR2 are MNHEY and SVGAGI. The CDR3 has 15 amino acids. The ends lost 5 bases at V and 0 bases at J; junction bases unmatched: 2. The CDR3 sequence: CASSISGSSYNEQFF. CDR3 sequence (DNA): TGTGCCAGCAGTATTAGCGGGAGCTCCTACAATGAGCAGTTCTTC.

The chain links TRBV5-1 to TRBJ1-2, with D uncertain. Germline-derived CDR1 and CDR2 are SGHRS and YFSETQ. V shed 0 bases and J shed 2 bases, with 5 bases lying between them. CDR3 length equals 13 residues. The CDR3 protein is CASSLELNYGYTF. The CDR3 DNA reads as TGCGCCAGCAGCTTGGAGCTGAACTATGGCTACACCTTC. The full variable domain, with the rest looked up from reference TRBV5-1 and TRBJ1-2, is KAGVTQTPRYLIKTRGQQVTLSCSPISGHRSVSWYQQTPGQGLQFLFEYFSETQRNKGNFPGRFSGRQFSNSRSEMNVSTLELGDSALYLCASSLELNYGYTFGSGTRLTVV.

The V gene is TRBV3-1 (or the pseudogene TRBV3-2), the J gene TRBJ1-2, with D perhaps matching TRBD1 (6 bases). V lost 4 bases, J lost 7 bases, and 16 bases lay in between. This CDR3 contains 14 residues. Germline CDR1 reads LGHDT; CDR2 reads YNNKEL (reference sequence). As DNA, the CDR3 is TGTGCCAGCAGCCGACTTACAGGGACTGGTGGCTACACCTTC. The encoded protein is CASSRLTGTGGYTF.

The genes are TRBV19 and TRBJ2-7, with 12 bases lining up with TRBD2. Trimming took 4 bases from V and 2 from J; bases not matched to a gene: 6. This CDR3 has 16 residues. Germline CDR1 LNHDA, CDR2 SQIVND (reference sequence). The CDR3 loop is CASSTPRTSGAYEQYF. The CDR3 DNA follows: TGTGCCAGTAGTACTCCTCGGACTAGCGGGGCCTACGAGCAGTACTTC. Filled out from reference TRBV19 and TRBJ2-7, the complete variable domain reads DGGITQSPKYLFRKEGQNVTLSCEQNLNHDAMYWYRQDPGQGLRLIYYSQIVNDFQKGDIAEGYSVSREKKESFPLTVTSAQKNPTAFYLCASSTPRTSGAYEQYFGPGTRLTVT.

The gene calls are TRBV18 and TRBJ2-2; 8 bases match TRBD1. The CDR3 covers 16 residues. With 0 bases clipped from V and 7 bases from J, the junction kept 7 bases outside the gene matches. CDR1 is KGHSH, CDR2 LQKENI, per germline. Here the CDR3 reads CASSPPRTGSVGELFF. CDR3 sequence (DNA): TGTGCCAGCTCACCACCACGGACAGGGAGCGTCGGGGAGCTGTTTTTT.

The chain couples TRBV2 to TRBJ2-1; 7 bases align to TRBD2. V shed 2 bases, J shed 11 bases, and the junction held 0 bases outside the gene matches. The CDR3 runs 11 residues. Germline lookup yields CDR1 SNHLY and CDR2 FYNNEI. DNA of the CDR3: TGTGCCAGCAGTGAAAGCGGGAAGCAGTTCTTC. Protein product: CASSESGKQFF.

The chain recombines TRBV9 with TRBJ1-2, with D perhaps TRBD1 (5 bases). The CDR3 is 16 amino acids. Trimming pared 0 bases from V and 5 bases from J, leaving 17 bases between. Germline CDR1 is SGDLS and CDR2 is YYNGEE. The CDR3 DNA is TGTGCCAGCAGCGTAGGTGGGGGGAAAGTCGGGTATGGCTACACCTTC. It specifies CASSVGGGKVGYGYTF.

The chain recombines TRBV10-2 with TRBJ2-2, with D perhaps matching TRBD1 (5 bases). The CDR3 runs 13 residues. V shed 2 bases and J shed 5 bases, with 6 bases lying between them. Germline CDR1 and CDR2: WSHSY and SAAADI. The CDR3 loop reads CASSEQGTGELFF. The CDR3 DNA follows: TGCGCCAGCAGTGAGCAGGGTACCGGGGAGCTGTTTTTT.

The chain employs TRBV5-1 and TRBJ1-1; a possible D gene is TRBD1 (5 bases). CDR3 size: 13 residues. V lost 3 bases and J lost 2, with 8 bases in between. Germline V gives CDR1 SGHRS, CDR2 YFSETQ. The CDR3 sequence is CASSSGYNTEAFF. The CDR3 DNA reads TGCGCCAGCAGCTCAGGGTACAACACTGAAGCTTTCTTT. Looking up the rest from reference TRBV5-1 and TRBJ1-1 gives the full variable domain: KAGVTQTPRYLIKTRGQQVTLSCSPISGHRSVSWYQQTPGQGLQFLFEYFSETQRNKGNFPGRFSGRQFSNSRSEMNVSTLELGDSALYLCASSSGYNTEAFFGQGTRLTVV.

The chain carries TRBV5-4 and TRBJ1-4; possible D gene TRBD1, 5 bases. CDR1 SGHNT and CDR2 YYREEE come from the germline V gene (reference sequence). The germline V and J ends were trimmed by 0 bases and 5 bases, with 11 bases remaining between them. CDR3 length: 15 residues. CDR3 in DNA: TGTGCCAGCAGCTTGGAGGGACTGAAAAATGAAAAACTGTTTTTT. It specifies CASSLEGLKNEKLFF.

The chain couples TRBV28 to TRBJ2-7, with 9 bases aligning to TRBD2. The germline gives CDR1 MDHEN, CDR2 SYDVKM. There are 15 residues in the CDR3. Trimming took 7 bases from V and 3 from J; bases not matched to a gene: 10. The CDR3 is CASMLPASGNYEQYF. The CDR3 DNA reads TGTGCCAGCATGCTCCCGGCTAGCGGGAACTACGAGCAGTACTTC.

V usage is TRBV20-1 and J usage is TRBJ1-2; D not resolved. The CDR3 has 9 residues. The germline V gene has CDR1 DFQATT and CDR2 SNEGSKA (reference sequence). V was trimmed by 6 bases and J by 9 bases, leaving 8 bases between them. This CDR3 reads CSAAESYTF. DNA for the CDR3: TGCAGTGCGGCGGAGAGCTACACCTTC.

CDR3 bases: TGTGCCAGCAGCAAACCATTCAACACCTTTTTAGCCAAAAACATTCAGTACTTC. Translation: CASSKPFNTFLAKNIQYF. V is TRBV21-1 and J is TRBJ2-4; TRBD1, the table's D call, lacks a check against the DNA. TRBV21-1 is shown as a pseudogene. The CDR3 consists of 18 residues.